Listed here are 15 T cell receptor beta chains from one sample, sequenced in a study of blood T cell repertoires in COVID-19. Some clones are missing from TCRdb's copy, which holds only in-frame ones; the method was immunoSEQ multiplex PCR. The table records roughly 380,000 clones, about 89% of them present only once. Sequencing was performed on PBMCs or T cells enriched from blood (not recorded which). The receptors originated from a man younger than 45 who had recovered from COVID-19.

V and J are TRBV9 and TRBJ1-1; D is unresolved. V was trimmed by 0 bases and J by 5 bases, leaving 20 bases between them. The CDR3 extends over 17 amino acids. The germline CDR1 and CDR2 sequences are SGDLS and YYNGEE. The chain's CDR3 is CASSVDPYLRTGTEAFF. The CDR3 DNA reads TGTGCCAGCAGCGTAGACCCTTACCTAAGGACGGGGACTGAAGCTTTCTTT.

This chain joins TRBV9 and TRBJ1-2; no clear D gene. The V and J ends lost 4 bases and 4 bases respectively, with 14 bases between them. Germline lookup yields CDR1 SGDLS and CDR2 YYNGEE. There are 14 residues in the CDR3. The CDR3, as DNA: TGTGCCAGCAGCCGGGTGGGAGCAGCCTATGGCTACACCTTC. Residues: CASSRVGAAYGYTF.

The rearrangement uses TRBV4-1 and TRBJ1-2, with 9 bases aligning to TRBD1. Germline loops: CDR1 MGHRA, CDR2 YSYEKL. Trimming cost V 4 bases and J 4 bases; bases outside gene matches: 4. This CDR3 spans 14 amino acids. The CDR3: CASSRDREVYGYTF. The CDR3 DNA is TGCGCCAGCAGCCGGGACAGGGAGGTCTATGGCTACACCTTC.

This chain uses TRBV30 with TRBJ2-1; D remains unclear. This CDR3 spans 14 amino acids. V was shortened by 0 bases and J by 5 bases, with 11 bases between the two germline ends. Germline CDR1 reads GTSNPN; CDR2 reads SVGIG (reference sequence). CDR3 amino acids: CAWSVPSRNNEQFF. CDR3 DNA: TGTGCCTGGAGTGTGCCGAGCCGAAACAATGAGCAGTTCTTC.

As for this clone: This sample includes further DNA sequences coding for the same CDR3. V and J are TRBV12-3 or TRBV12-4 and TRBJ2-7; D gene uncertain. This CDR3 has 12 residues. V was shortened by 6 bases and J by 4 bases, with 10 bases between the two germline ends. This chain's CDR3 is CASSPDTYEQYF. CDR3 in DNA: TGTGCCAGCAGCCCCGACACTTACGAGCAGTACTTC.

The gene calls are TRBV27 and TRBJ1-2; possible D gene TRBD1, 5 bases. CDR1 MNHEY and CDR2 SMNVEV come from the germline V gene (reference sequence). V was shortened by 0 bases and J by 2 bases, with 7 bases between the two germline ends. The CDR3 sequence is 14 residues long. The DNA of the CDR3 is TGTGCCAGCAGTTTATCGGCAGGGAACTATGGCTACACCTTC. As protein: CASSLSAGNYGYTF.

The rearrangement joins TRBV30 to TRBJ1-5; TRBD1 is a possible D gene (5 bases). CDR3 length equals 15 residues. Trimming took 2 bases from V and 7 from J, leaving 18 bases between them. Germline loops: CDR1 GTSNPN, CDR2 SVGIG (reference sequence). CDR3 sequence (DNA): TGTGCCTGGAGTCCGACAGATCAGCCTCAGCAGCCCCAGCATTTT. This gives the protein CAWSPTDQPQQPQHF. Together with reference TRBV30 and TRBJ1-5, the CDR3 gives the full variable domain: SQTIHQWPATLVQPVGSPLSLECTVEGTSNPNLYWYRQAAGRGLQLLFYSVGIGQISSEVPQNLSASRPQDRQFILSSKKLLLSDSGFYLCAWSPTDQPQQPQHFGDGTRLSIL.

The chain carries TRBV2 and TRBJ1-1; no reliable D call. Trimming left V 1 base short and J 0 bases short, with 9 bases between. The germline CDR1 and CDR2 sequences are SNHLY and FYNNEI. This CDR3 has 15 residues. The CDR3 nucleotides read TGTGCCAGCAGTGAAGTAGAGACTGTGAACACTGAAGCTTTCTTT. Protein: CASSEVETVNTEAFF.

The chain carries TRBV9 and TRBJ2-5; 9 positions agree with TRBD2. The V segment lost 3 bases and the J segment 5 bases; nucleotides outside the gene matches: 11. Germline loops: CDR1 SGDLS, CDR2 YYNGEE. The CDR3 consists of 16 residues. CDR3 in amino acids: CASSETSGSLVETQYF. The DNA of the CDR3 is TGTGCCAGCAGCGAAACTAGCGGGTCCCTTGTGGAGACCCAGTACTTC. Full variable domain (rest looked up from reference TRBV9 and TRBJ2-5): DSGVTQTPKHLITATGQRVTLRCSPRSGDLSVYWYQQSLDQGLQFLIQYYNGEERAKGNILERFSAQQFPDLHSELNLSSLELGDSALYFCASSETSGSLVETQYFGPGTRLLVL.

The chain joins TRBV4-3 to TRBJ2-7, with D possibly matching TRBD2 (7 bases). Germline CDR1 LGHNA, CDR2 YSLEER. V lost 4 bases to trimming and J lost 2 bases, with 15 bases between them. The CDR3 covers 15 residues. The DNA for the CDR3 is TGCGCCAGCAGCCTCAGGGAGGGGGGGCCCTACGAGCAGTACTTC. It encodes CASSLREGGPYEQYF.

This clone was observed once. The CDR3 sequence: CASSVGRSDSTDTQYF. Written as DNA, the CDR3 is TGTGCCAGCAGCGTAGGAAGGAGCGATAGCACAGATACGCAGTATTTT. The rearrangement joins TRBV9 to TRBJ2-3, with no clear D. Germline CDR1 SGDLS, CDR2 YYNGEE. CDR3 size: 16 residues. Between the trimmed V and J ends, which lost 0 bases and 0 bases, there was a span of 11 bases.

This rearrangement joins TRBV19 to TRBJ2-7; no clear D gene. V lost 4 bases and J 3 bases, leaving 10 bases between the germline ends. The CDR3 length is 13 residues. Germline V gene data show CDR1 as LNHDA and CDR2 as SQIVND (reference sequence). The CDR3 loop reads CASSTGSLYEQYF. The CDR3 nucleotides are TGTGCCAGTAGTACCGGGTCCCTCTACGAGCAGTACTTC.

This chain uses TRBV7-3 with TRBJ1-5; D is unclear. The length of the CDR3 is 20 residues. From germline, CDR1 is SGHTA and CDR2 FQGTGA. Trimming stripped 4 bases from V and 0 bases from J, with 25 bases between. The CDR3 DNA is TGTGCCAGCAGCTGGCATAATAGTTGGTCGATCGGGGTTAGCAATCAGCCCCAGCATTTT. Encoded protein: CASSWHNSWSIGVSNQPQHF.

The chain has TRBV19 and TRBJ1-5; TRBD1 agrees at 8 bases. Trimming at V came to 3 bases and at J to 3 bases, leaving 10 bases not matched to a gene. In germline, CDR1 is LNHDA, CDR2 SQIVND (reference sequence). The CDR3 is 17 residues long. DNA for the CDR3: TGTGCCAGTAGTATTTCCAGGGGGCTAAGGAACAATCAGCCCCAGCATTTT. This encodes CASSISRGLRNNQPQHF. The entire variable domain, with the rest obtained from reference TRBV19 and TRBJ1-5, is as follows: DGGITQSPKYLFRKEGQNVTLSCEQNLNHDAMYWYRQDPGQGLRLIYYSQIVNDFQKGDIAEGYSVSREKKESFPLTVTSAQKNPTAFYLCASSISRGLRNNQPQHFGDGTRLSIL.

This clone turned up a few times. V usage is TRBV4-1 and J usage is TRBJ2-6; D not resolved. The length of the CDR3 is 16 residues. Germline values: CDR1 MGHRA, CDR2 YSYEKL. The ends were cut back, 4 bases at V and 2 bases at J, with 12 bases in the middle. Here the CDR3 DNA reads TGCGCCAGCAGCCCTCACTCAGGTACTGGGGCCAACGTCCTGACTTTC. It is translated as CASSPHSGTGANVLTF.